Listed here is a single T cell receptor (beta chain). Its target is unknown. Data came from immunoSEQ multiplex PCR; TCRdb stores just in-frame clones and leaves some out. Among 100,000 or so clones, more than 75% were seen once, and the ten largest hold about 3%. These data originate in a study of T cell responses to AZD1222 COVID-19 vaccine. General observations from the study: Possibly, clonal diversity was underestimated; donors were largely white British and included more females. Close to half of all spike-specific TCRs reportedly target regions of the variants that are unmutated.

There are 14 residues in the CDR3. CDR1 is MDHEN, CDR2 SYDVKM, per germline. V dropped 7 bases and J dropped 11; count of bases not matched to a gene: 10. The source is an adult in good health. This rearrangement joins TRBV28 to TRBJ1-6, with 8 bases fitting TRBD1. Material: peripheral blood, obtained on day 0 of AZD1222 vaccination. This CDR3 reads CASTLGQGGTPLHF. As DNA, the CDR3 is TGTGCCAGCACCCTAGGACAGGGAGGAACACCCCTCCACTTT.